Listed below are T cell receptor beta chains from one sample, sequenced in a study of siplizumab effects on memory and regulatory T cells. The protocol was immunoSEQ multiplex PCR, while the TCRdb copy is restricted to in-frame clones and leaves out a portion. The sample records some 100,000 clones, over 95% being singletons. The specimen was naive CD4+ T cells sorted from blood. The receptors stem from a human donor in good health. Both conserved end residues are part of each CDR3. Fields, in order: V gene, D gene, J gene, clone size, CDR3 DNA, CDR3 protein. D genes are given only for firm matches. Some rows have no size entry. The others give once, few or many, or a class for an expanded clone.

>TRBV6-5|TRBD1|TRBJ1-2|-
TGTGCCAGCAGTGCCACAGGGGATGGCTACACCTTC
CASSATGDGYTF
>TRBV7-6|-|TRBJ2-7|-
TGTGCCAGCAGCTGGGCCGGGACGGCGAACTCCTACGAGCAGTACTTC
CASSWAGTANSYEQYF
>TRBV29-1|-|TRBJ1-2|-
TGCAGCGTTGATCCCATCAACGTTGGATATGGCTACACCTTC
CSVDPINVGYGYTF
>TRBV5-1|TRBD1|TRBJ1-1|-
TGCGCCAGCAGCCCGGGGACAGGGTGGGACACTGAAGCTTTCTTT
CASSPGTGWDTEAFF
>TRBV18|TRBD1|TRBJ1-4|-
TGTGCCAGCTCACCGAGAATACAGGGGGCCCTTACAACTAATGAAAAACTGTTTTTT
CASSPRIQGALTTNEKLFF
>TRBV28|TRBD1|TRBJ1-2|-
TGTGCCAGCACGAAGATCCGGGACAGAGCTAACTATGGCTACACCTTC
CASTKIRDRANYGYTF
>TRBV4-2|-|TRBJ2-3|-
TGTGCCAGCAGCCAAGATCTCGTGGCCGCCATCACAGATACGCAGTATTTT
CASSQDLVAAITDTQYF
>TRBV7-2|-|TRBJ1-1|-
TGTGCCAGCAGCTTATTGGGGGGGACTGAAGCTTTCTTT
CASSLLGGTEAFF
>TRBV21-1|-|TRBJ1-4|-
TGTGCCAGCAGCTTTCAAACGTCGGGGACAGGGAAGGGGGAGAATGAAAAACTGTTTTTT
CASSFQTSGTGKGENEKLFF
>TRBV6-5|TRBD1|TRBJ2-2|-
TGTGCCAGCAGCAGGGACAGCCGCGGGGAGCTGTTTTTT
CASSRDSRGELFF
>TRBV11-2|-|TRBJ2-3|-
TGTGCCAGCAGCTTAGGAGAGGCAGATACGCAGTATTTT
CASSLGEADTQYF
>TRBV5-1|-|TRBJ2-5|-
TGCGCCAGCAGCGGGGACGCAGGAGAGACCCAGTACTTC
CASSGDAGETQYF
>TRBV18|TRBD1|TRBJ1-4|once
TGTGCCAGCTCACCGGGACAGACAACGGAAAAACTGTTTTTT
CASSPGQTTEKLFF
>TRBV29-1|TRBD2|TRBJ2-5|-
TGCAGCGTTGAATCCCAAGGCAGGGCTAGCGGGGAAGAGACCCAGTACTTC
CSVESQGRASGEETQYF
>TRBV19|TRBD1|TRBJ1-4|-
TGTGCCAGTAGTAGGACCAACAGGGGGCTTTTGGAAAAACTGTTTTTT
CASSRTNRGLLEKLFF
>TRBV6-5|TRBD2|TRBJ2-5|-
TGTGCCAGCAGTTACGGGGCTAGCGGAGGTGGTGAGACCCAGTACTTC
CASSYGASGGGETQYF
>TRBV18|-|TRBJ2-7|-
TGTGCCAGCTCCCAACTCTCGGCCTCCGAGCAGTACTTC
CASSQLSASEQYF
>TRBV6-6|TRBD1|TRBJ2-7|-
TGTGCCAGCAGACTACACGGGACAGGGGGCGTCGAGCAGTACTTC
CASRLHGTGGVEQYF
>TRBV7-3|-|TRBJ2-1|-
TGTGCCAGCAGCTCGAGGGCTTACAATGAGCAGTTCTTC
CASSSRAYNEQFF
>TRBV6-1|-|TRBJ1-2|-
TGTGCCAGCGGTGATCTGGTAGGGGACTATGGCTACACCTTC
CASGDLVGDYGYTF
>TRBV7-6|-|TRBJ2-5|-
TGTGCCAGCAGCCAGACCTTACCGACCAAGTACCAAGAGACCCAGTACTTC
CASSQTLPTKYQETQYF
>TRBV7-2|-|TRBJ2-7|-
TGTGCCAGCATCTCACCTTTATACGAGCAGTACTTC
CASISPLYEQYF
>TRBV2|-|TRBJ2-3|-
TGTGCCAGCAGTCCCTCACAGGGGAGGGCAGATACGCAGTATTTT
CASSPSQGRADTQYF
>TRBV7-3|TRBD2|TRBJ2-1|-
TGTGCCAGCAGCCCCTTGTATCGGGGGGGATACAATGAGCAGTTCTTC
CASSPLYRGGYNEQFF
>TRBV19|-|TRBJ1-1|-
TGTGCCAGTACCGATGGGGCGGCAGGGAGGAACACTGAAGCTTTCTTT
CASTDGAAGRNTEAFF
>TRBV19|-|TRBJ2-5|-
TGTGCCAGTAGTCCTCCTCTGGCGAGAGTCACTCACTTC
CASSPPLARVTHF
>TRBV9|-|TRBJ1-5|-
TGTGCCAGCAGCGTAGGTACAGCACCAGGTCAGCCCCAGCATTTT
CASSVGTAPGQPQHF
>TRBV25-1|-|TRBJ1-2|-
TGTGCCAGCAGTGCTTACCCCGTGGGGGGGCATGGCTACACCTTC
CASSAYPVGGHGYTF
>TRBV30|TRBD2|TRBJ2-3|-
TGTGCCTGGAGTAATCCTAGCGGGTCCCAGTATTTT
CAWSNPSGSQYF
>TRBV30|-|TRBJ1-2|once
TGTGCCTGGAGCCCAAAGGGTCGGACGGTCTTGAGCTACACCTTC
CAWSPKGRTVLSYTF
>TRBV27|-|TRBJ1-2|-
TGTGCCAGCAGTTTACGGGGTCCCCCGCCGTGGGGCTACACCTTC
CASSLRGPPPWGYTF
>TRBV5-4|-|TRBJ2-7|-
TGTGCCAGCAGCATCGGGACGGTGTACGAGCAGTACTTC
CASSIGTVYEQYF
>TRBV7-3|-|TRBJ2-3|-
TGTGCCAGCAGCGTTCAAGGGGGAGATACGCAGTATTTT
CASSVQGGDTQYF
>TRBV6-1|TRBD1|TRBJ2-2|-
TGTGCCAGCAATATTAGGACAGGGACCACCGGGGAGCTGTTTTTT
CASNIRTGTTGELFF
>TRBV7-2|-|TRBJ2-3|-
TGTGCCAGCAGCTTCTCGCTACATAGCACAGATACGCAGTATTTT
CASSFSLHSTDTQYF
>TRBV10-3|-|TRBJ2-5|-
TGTGCCATCAGTGACACGGGGAGACTTCAAGAGACCCAGTACTTC
CAISDTGRLQETQYF
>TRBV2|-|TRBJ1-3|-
TGTGCCAGCCGGAGCTCTGGAAACACCATATATTTT
CASRSSGNTIYF
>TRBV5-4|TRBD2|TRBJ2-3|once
TGTGCCAGCAGCCCCAGCGGGGCAGATACGCAGTATTTT
CASSPSGADTQYF
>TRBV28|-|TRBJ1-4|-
TGTGCCAGCATCTCTAATGAAAAACTGTTTTTT
CASISNEKLFF
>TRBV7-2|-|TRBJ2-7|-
TGTGCCAGCAGCTTAAGTTACGCCAGGGAGAACGAGCAGTACTTC
CASSLSYARENEQYF